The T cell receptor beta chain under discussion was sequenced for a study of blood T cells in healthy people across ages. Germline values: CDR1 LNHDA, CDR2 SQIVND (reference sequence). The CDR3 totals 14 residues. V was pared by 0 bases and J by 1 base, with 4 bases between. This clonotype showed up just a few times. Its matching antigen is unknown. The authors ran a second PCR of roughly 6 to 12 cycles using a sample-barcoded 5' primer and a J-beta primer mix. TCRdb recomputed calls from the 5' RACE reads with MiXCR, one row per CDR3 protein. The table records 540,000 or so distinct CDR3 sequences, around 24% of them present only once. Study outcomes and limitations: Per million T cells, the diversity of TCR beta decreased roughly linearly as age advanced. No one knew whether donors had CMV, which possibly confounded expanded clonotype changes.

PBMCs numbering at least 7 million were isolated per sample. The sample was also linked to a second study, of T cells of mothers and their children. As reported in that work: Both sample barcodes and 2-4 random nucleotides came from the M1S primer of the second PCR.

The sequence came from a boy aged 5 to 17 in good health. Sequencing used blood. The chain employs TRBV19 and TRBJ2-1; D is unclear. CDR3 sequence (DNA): TGTGCCAGTAGTATAGATATTTCCTACAATGAGCAGTTCTTC. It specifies CASSIDISYNEQFF. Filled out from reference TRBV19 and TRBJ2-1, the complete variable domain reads DGGITQSPKYLFRKEGQNVTLSCEQNLNHDAMYWYRQDPGQGLRLIYYSQIVNDFQKGDIAEGYSVSREKKESFPLTVTSAQKNPTAFYLCASSIDISYNEQFFGPGTRLTVL.